This is a list of T cell receptor beta chains from one sample in a study of T cell responses to AZD1222 COVID-19 vaccine. Sequenced by immunoSEQ multiplex PCR; TCRdb stores in-frame clones only, minus some. Counted here are roughly 70,000 clones, roughly 80% occurring once; the ten biggest clones make up approximately 5.4%. The sequenced sample was peripheral blood, obtained on day 0 of AZD1222 vaccination. These receptors originate from an adult in good health. Each CDR3 is given with its conserved first and last residue. A D gene is named only where the DNA matches it firmly. Where a row states a size, it is once, few, many or the class of an expanded clone; other rows omit it.

- TRBJ2-7 TRBV7-8 - CASSLVEAVGEQYF TGTGCCAGCAGCTTAGTTGAGGCAGTCGGCGAGCAGTACTTC
- TRBJ1-6 TRBV4-1 - CASSPGQSSYNSPLHF TGCGCCAGCAGCCCAGGACAGAGCTCCTATAATTCACCCCTCCACTTT
TRBD1 TRBJ2-7 TRBV7-6 - CASSPGQGFFEQYF TGTGCCAGCAGCCCGGGACAGGGTTTTTTTGAGCAGTACTTC
- TRBJ1-1 TRBV5-1 - CASSLGTTGTNTEAFF TGCGCCAGCAGCTTGGGTACTACAGGGACGAACACTGAAGCTTTCTTT
- TRBJ1-5 TRBV6-2/TRBV6-3 once CASSYPGRVNQPQHF TGTGCCAGCAGTTACCCGGGGAGGGTGAACCAGCCCCAGCATTTT
TRBD1 TRBJ1-4 TRBV7-2 - CASSSGQGARKLFF TGTGCCAGCAGCTCCGGACAGGGGGCGAGAAAACTGTTTTTT
- TRBJ1-2 TRBV27 - CASSILGMDIGGYTF TGTGCCAGCAGTATTTTAGGGATGGATATCGGTGGCTACACCTTC
TRBD2 TRBJ2-2 TRBV19 - CASMNSGGARDFPGELFF TGTGCCAGTATGAATAGCGGGGGGGCTCGGGATTTTCCCGGGGAGCTGTTTTTT
TRBD1 TRBJ1-1 TRBV2 - CASTPSGRGGTEAFF TGTGCCAGCACCCCCTCGGGCAGGGGGGGAACTGAAGCTTTCTTT
TRBD2 TRBJ2-7 TRBV9 - CASSAGLAGTYEQYF TGTGCCAGCAGCGCAGGACTAGCGGGGACCTACGAGCAGTACTTC
TRBD2 TRBJ2-7 TRBV7-6 few CASSLDAGRAYEQYF TGTGCCAGCAGCTTAGATGCGGGGAGGGCCTACGAGCAGTACTTC
TRBD1 TRBJ1-1 TRBV5-1 - CASSLEPGTGEAFF TGCGCCAGCAGCTTGGAACCCGGGACAGGGGAAGCTTTCTTT
- TRBJ1-6 TRBV28 - CAREQRGPLHF TGTGCCAGGGAGCAGCGGGGGCCCCTCCACTTT
- TRBJ1-6 TRBV19 - CASSTRRGTYNSPLHF TGTGCCAGTAGCACAAGGCGCGGGACGTATAATTCACCCCTCCACTTT
TRBD1 TRBJ1-1 TRBV7-2 - CASSLHTGVNTEAFF TGTGCCAGCAGCTTACACACAGGGGTGAACACTGAAGCTTTCTTT
TRBD1 TRBJ2-7 TRBV5-5 once CASSLRDSSYEQYF TGTGCCAGCAGCCTCCGGGACAGCTCCTACGAGCAGTACTTC
- TRBJ2-2 TRBV2 - CASSGAGARTGELFF TGTGCCAGCAGTGGGGCTGGTGCAAGGACCGGGGAGCTGTTTTTT
TRBD1 TRBJ2-5 TRBV5-6 - CASSLGQGQETQYF TGTGCCAGCAGCTTAGGACAGGGACAAGAGACCCAGTACTTC
- TRBJ2-1 TRBV10-3 once CAIRAGGLYNEQFF TGTGCCATCAGAGCCGGGGGTCTATACAATGAGCAGTTCTTC
TRBD1 TRBJ2-3 TRBV4-2 - CASRQSLQGGDTQYF TGTGCCAGCAGACAATCGTTACAGGGGGGTGATACGCAGTATTTT
- TRBJ2-1 TRBV12-3/TRBV12-4 - CASSLGGNEQFF TGTGCCAGCAGTCTGGGGGGAAATGAGCAGTTCTTC
TRBD1 TRBJ2-7 TRBV11-2 once CASSWTGQDYEQYF TGTGCCAGCAGCTGGACAGGGCAGGACTACGAGCAGTACTTC
- TRBJ2-7 TRBV24-1 - CATWWGHEQYF TGTGCCACTTGGTGGGGTCACGAGCAGTACTTC
- TRBJ1-2 TRBV7-3 - CASSSKTGPDGYTF TGTGCCAGCAGCTCGAAGACAGGCCCCGATGGCTACACCTTC
- TRBJ2-7 TRBV9 - CASSPRPIVGEQYF TGTGCCAGCAGCCCCCGCCCCATAGTAGGCGAGCAGTACTTC
- TRBJ2-2 TRBV15 once CATSSQGWDTGELFF TGTGCCACCAGCAGCCAGGGGTGGGACACCGGGGAGCTGTTTTTT
- TRBJ1-1 TRBV11-3 once CASSLEEQLGPEAFF TGTGCCAGCAGCTTAGAAGAGCAGTTGGGACCTGAAGCTTTCTTT
TRBD1 TRBJ2-5 TRBV5-4 - CASSPTGGVRETQYF TGTGCCAGCAGCCCGACAGGGGGCGTGAGAGAGACCCAGTACTTC
- TRBJ1-1 TRBV5-5 - CASRLSENTEAFF TGTGCCAGCAGACTATCAGAAAACACTGAAGCTTTCTTT
- TRBJ1-5 TRBV4-3 - CASSQDRRGLNQPQHF TGCGCCAGCAGCCAAGACAGGAGGGGGTTGAATCAGCCCCAGCATTTT
TRBD1 TRBJ1-3 TRBV13 - CASSFYQGARNTIYF TGTGCCAGCAGTTTTTACCAGGGGGCGCGAAACACCATATATTTT
TRBD1 TRBJ1-2 TRBV27 - CASSLSGQGPGYTF TGTGCCAGCAGTTTATCGGGACAGGGACCCGGCTACACCTTC
TRBD2 TRBJ2-5 TRBV28 - CASRSRGGLETQYF TGTGCCAGCAGAAGCCGGGGGGGCCTGGAGACCCAGTACTTC
- TRBJ2-2 TRBV7-9 - CASSSTQGGTGELFF TGTGCCAGCAGCTCAACACAGGGTGGCACCGGGGAGCTGTTTTTT
TRBD2 TRBJ2-5 TRBV2 - CASSGEAGVRETQYF TGTGCCAGCAGTGGGGAAGCGGGGGTACGAGAGACCCAGTACTTC
TRBD1 TRBJ2-4 TRBV7-8 - CASSFLPGQSKNIQYF TGTGCCAGCAGCTTTTTGCCGGGACAGTCGAAAAACATTCAGTACTTC
TRBD2 TRBJ2-7 TRBV5-1 - CASSLQSGGHHEQYF TGCGCCAGCAGCTTGCAGTCGGGAGGGCACCACGAGCAGTACTTC
- TRBJ1-1 TRBV3-1/TRBV3-2 - CASRLREGRTEAFF TGTGCCAGCAGACTCAGGGAAGGAAGGACTGAAGCTTTCTTT
- TRBJ1-1 TRBV6-6 - CASGQRLEAFF TGTGCCAGCGGACAAAGGCTCGAAGCTTTCTTT
- TRBJ2-1 TRBV7-9 - CASSLWGGYNEQFF TGTGCCAGCAGCTTATGGGGTGGGTACAATGAGCAGTTCTTC
- TRBJ2-5 TRBV3-1/TRBV3-2 - CASTAGQQFQETQYF TGTGCCAGCACCGCGGGACAACAGTTCCAAGAGACCCAGTACTTC